The following is a TCR beta chain sequence with its context. The data were obtained in a study of spatial heterogeneity in lung cancer. TCRdb analysed the 5' RACE reads with MiXCR anew, one entry per CDR3 protein. This sample has approximately 24,000 distinct CDR3 sequences, with 4% to 6% found just once. The CDR3 has 14 amino acids. Trimming removed 3 bases at V and 3 bases at J, with 12 bases between. Regarding time point: sample taken at primary tumor resection. Whole RNA from tumor, nontumor lung or frozen PBMC was sequenced unsorted. The sequence derives from a male donor with early-stage non-small cell lung cancer. The sample in question was PBMCs, obtained at surgery. This chain uses TRBV12-3 or TRBV12-4 with TRBJ2-7; a weak D match, TRBD2 (6 bases). DNA of the CDR3: TGTGCCAGCAGTTTCAGACTAGGGGTCTACGAGCAGTACTTC. Protein: CASSFRLGVYEQYF.